This T cell receptor beta chain was retrieved from a study of technical replicates of blood from several donors. Sequenced by immunoSEQ multiplex PCR; TCRdb stores in-frame clones only, minus some. The profile shows just over 75,000 clones, approximately 93% of them singletons. The CDR3 runs to 14 residues. V gave up 5 bases and J gave up 0 bases; unmatched junction bases: 2. Germline values: CDR1 SGHTA, CDR2 FQGTGA. V usage is TRBV7-3 and J usage is TRBJ2-7; 9 nucleotides match TRBD2. Sequencing was done on a sample of T cells isolated from PBMCs. This clonotype was obtained from a human donor in good health. The CDR3, as DNA: TGTGCCAGCAGCAGTAGCGGGAGCTCCTACGAGCAGTACTTC. Its translation is CASSSSGSSYEQYF. The full variable domain, with the rest looked up from reference TRBV7-3 and TRBJ2-7, is GAGVSQTPSNKVTEKGKYVELRCDPISGHTALYWYRQSLGQGPEFLIYFQGTGAADDSGLPNDRFFAVRPEGSVSTLKIQRTERGDSAVYLCASSSSGSSYEQYFGPGTRLTVT.